This TCR beta chain was identified during a study of OX40 agonist ivuxolimab in advanced cancers. Method: immunoSEQ multiplex PCR; TCRdb's copy keeps in-frame clones and lacks some. The table lists tens of thousands of clones, roughly nine tenths of them singletons. This CDR3 has 15 amino acids. Germline CDR1 and CDR2: ENHRY and SYGVKD. The V and J ends lost 11 bases and 0 bases respectively, with 17 bases between them. The V gene is TRBV10-3, the J gene TRBJ2-1; D possibly corresponds to TRBD2 (5 bases). The sequencing used CD4+ or CD8+ T cells sorted from blood, collected in a trial of the OX40 agonist ivuxolimab. The clonotype originates from an adult with an advanced solid tumor such as melanoma, head and neck, liver or kidney cancer. DNA for the CDR3: TGTGCCTCTCAGATCGACACTAGCTCCTACAATGAGCAGTTCTTC. Translated, it gives CASQIDTSSYNEQFF.